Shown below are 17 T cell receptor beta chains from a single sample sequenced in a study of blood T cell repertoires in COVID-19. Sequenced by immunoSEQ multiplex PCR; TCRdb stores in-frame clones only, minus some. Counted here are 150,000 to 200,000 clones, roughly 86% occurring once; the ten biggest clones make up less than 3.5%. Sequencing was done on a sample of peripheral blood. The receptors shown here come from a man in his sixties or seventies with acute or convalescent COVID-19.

The CDR3 DNA follows: TGTGCCAGCAGCTTAGTAGGGGGCGCAGGTCAGCCCCAGCATTTT. It yields the protein CASSLVGGAGQPQHF. The V and J genes are TRBV11-2 and TRBJ1-5; 7 bases agree with TRBD1. The J segment lost 6 bases and the V segment lost 1 base, leaving 6 bases of the junction unmatched. This CDR3 is 15 amino acids long. From germline, CDR1 is SGHAT and CDR2 FQNNGV.

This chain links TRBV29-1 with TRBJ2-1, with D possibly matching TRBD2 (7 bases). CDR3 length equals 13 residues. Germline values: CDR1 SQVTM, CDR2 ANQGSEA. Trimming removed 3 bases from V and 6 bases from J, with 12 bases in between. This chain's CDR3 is CSVDRGLFNEQFF. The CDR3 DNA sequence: TGCAGCGTTGACAGGGGACTATTCAATGAGCAGTTCTTC.

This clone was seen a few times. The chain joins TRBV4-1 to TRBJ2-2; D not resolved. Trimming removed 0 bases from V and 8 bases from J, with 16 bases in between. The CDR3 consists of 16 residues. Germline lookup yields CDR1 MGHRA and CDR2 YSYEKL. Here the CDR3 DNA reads TGCGCCAGCAGCCAAGAATATTACGCTACCACGGGGGAGCTGTTTTTT. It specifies CASSQEYYATTGELFF.

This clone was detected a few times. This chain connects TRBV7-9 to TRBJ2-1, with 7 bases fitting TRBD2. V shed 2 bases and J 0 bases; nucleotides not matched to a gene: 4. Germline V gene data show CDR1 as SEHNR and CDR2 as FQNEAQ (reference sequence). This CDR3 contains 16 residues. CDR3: CASSLSLAASYNEQFF. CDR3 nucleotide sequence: TGTGCCAGCAGCTTAAGCCTAGCGGCCTCCTACAATGAGCAGTTCTTC.

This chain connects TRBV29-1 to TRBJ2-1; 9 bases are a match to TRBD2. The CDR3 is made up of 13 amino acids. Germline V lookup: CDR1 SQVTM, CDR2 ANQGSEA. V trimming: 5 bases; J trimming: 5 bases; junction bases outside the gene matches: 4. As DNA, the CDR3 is TGCAGCGTTTTCCCTAGCGGGAACAATGAGCAGTTCTTC. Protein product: CSVFPSGNNEQFF.

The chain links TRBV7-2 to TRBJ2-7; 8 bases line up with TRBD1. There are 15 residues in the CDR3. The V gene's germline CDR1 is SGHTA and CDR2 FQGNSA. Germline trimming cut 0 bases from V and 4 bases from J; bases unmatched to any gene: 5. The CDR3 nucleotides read TGTGCCAGCAGCTTAGCCGGACAGGGACTTTACGAGCAGTACTTC. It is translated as CASSLAGQGLYEQYF.

The CDR3 here is CASSLKTGEGNSPLHF. Written as DNA, the CDR3 is TGTGCCAGCAGCCTTAAGACAGGGGAAGGTAATTCACCCCTCCACTTT. The chain employs TRBV28 and TRBJ1-6; 8 bases line up with TRBD1. This CDR3 region has 16 residues. Germline loops: CDR1 MDHEN, CDR2 SYDVKM. V trimming: 6 bases; J trimming: 6 bases; junction bases outside the gene matches: 10.

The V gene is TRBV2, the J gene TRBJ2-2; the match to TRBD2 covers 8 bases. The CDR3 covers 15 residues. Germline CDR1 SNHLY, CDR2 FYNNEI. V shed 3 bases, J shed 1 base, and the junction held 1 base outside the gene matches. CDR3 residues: CASSDGRVNTGELFF. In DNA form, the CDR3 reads TGTGCCAGCAGTGACGGGAGGGTGAACACCGGGGAGCTGTTTTTT.

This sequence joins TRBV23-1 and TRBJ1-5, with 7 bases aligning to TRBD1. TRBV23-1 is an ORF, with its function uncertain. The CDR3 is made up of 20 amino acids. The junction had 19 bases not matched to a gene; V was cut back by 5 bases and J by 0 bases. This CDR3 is CASSERAPGTVLYSNQPQHF. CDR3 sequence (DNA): TGCGCCAGCAGTGAGAGGGCCCCCGGGACAGTTCTATATAGCAATCAGCCCCAGCATTTT.

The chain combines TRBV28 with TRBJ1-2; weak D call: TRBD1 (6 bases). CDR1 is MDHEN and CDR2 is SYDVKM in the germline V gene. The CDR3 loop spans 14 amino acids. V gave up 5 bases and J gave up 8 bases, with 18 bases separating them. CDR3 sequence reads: CASSQLEDSRGYTF. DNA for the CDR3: TGTGCCAGCAGTCAGCTTGAGGACAGCCGGGGCTACACCTTC.

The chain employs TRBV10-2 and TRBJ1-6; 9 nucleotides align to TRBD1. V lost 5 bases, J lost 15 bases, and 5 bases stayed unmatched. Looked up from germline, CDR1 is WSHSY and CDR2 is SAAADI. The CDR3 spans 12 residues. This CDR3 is CASSPGQGLLHF. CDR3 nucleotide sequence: TGCGCCAGCAGTCCTGGACAGGGGCTCCTCCACTTT.

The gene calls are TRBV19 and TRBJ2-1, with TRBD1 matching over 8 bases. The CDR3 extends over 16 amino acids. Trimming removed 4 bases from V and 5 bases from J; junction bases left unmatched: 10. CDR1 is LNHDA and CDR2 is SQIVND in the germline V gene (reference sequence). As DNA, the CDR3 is TGTGCCAGTAGTAAGGACAGGGAAGGGTGGGACAATGAGCAGTTCTTC. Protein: CASSKDREGWDNEQFF.

The CDR3 sequence is CASSYTPGQGTDTQYF. DNA for the CDR3: TGTGCCAGCAGTTACACGCCGGGACAGGGCACAGATACGCAGTATTTT. This sequence joins TRBV6-5 and TRBJ2-3, with 8 nucleotides matching TRBD1. The CDR3 consists of 16 residues. Trimming cost V 2 bases and J 1 base; bases outside gene matches: 5. Germline assignment: CDR1 MNHEY and CDR2 SVGAGI.

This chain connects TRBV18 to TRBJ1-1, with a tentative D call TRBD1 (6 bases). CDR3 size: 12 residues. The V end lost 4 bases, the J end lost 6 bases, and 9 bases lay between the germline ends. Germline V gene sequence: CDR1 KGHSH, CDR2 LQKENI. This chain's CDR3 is CASSLDRSEAFF. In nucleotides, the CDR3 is TGTGCCAGCTCACTCGACAGGTCTGAAGCTTTCTTT. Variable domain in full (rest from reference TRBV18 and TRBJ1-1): NAGVMQNPRHLVRRRGQEARLRCSPMKGHSHVYWYRQLPEEGLKFMVYLQKENIIDESGMPKERFSAEFPKEGPSILRIQQVVRGDSAAYFCASSLDRSEAFFGQGTRLTVV.

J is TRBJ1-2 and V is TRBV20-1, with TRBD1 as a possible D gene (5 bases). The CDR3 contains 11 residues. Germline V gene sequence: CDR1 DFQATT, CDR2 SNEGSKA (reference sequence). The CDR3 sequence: CSAEMGGGYTF. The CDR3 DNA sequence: TGCAGCGCGGAAATGGGGGGTGGCTACACCTTC.

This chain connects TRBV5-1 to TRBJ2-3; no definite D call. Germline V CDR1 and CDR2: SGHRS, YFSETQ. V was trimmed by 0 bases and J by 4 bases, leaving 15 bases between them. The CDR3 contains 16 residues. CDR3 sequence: CASSLEARRFADTQYF. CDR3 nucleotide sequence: TGCGCCAGCAGCTTGGAAGCCCGCCGGTTTGCAGATACGCAGTATTTT.

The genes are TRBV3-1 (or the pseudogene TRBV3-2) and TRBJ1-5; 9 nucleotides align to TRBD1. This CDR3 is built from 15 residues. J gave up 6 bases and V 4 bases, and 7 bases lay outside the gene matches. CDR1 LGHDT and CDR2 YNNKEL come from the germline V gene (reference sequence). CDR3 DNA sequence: TGTGCCAGCAGCCCCCGGGACAGGGAAGGTCAGCCCCAGCATTTT. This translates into CASSPRDREGQPQHF.